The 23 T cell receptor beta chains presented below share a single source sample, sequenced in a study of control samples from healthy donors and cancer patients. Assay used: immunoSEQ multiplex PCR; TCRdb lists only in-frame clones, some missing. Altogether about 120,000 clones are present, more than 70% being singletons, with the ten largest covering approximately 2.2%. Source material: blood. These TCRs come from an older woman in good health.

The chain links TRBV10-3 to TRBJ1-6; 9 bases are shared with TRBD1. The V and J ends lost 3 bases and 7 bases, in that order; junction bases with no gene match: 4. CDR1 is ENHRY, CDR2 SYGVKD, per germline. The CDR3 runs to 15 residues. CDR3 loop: CAISDGQGLNSPLHF. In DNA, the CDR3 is TGTGCCATCAGTGATGGACAGGGGCTGAATTCACCCCTCCACTTT.

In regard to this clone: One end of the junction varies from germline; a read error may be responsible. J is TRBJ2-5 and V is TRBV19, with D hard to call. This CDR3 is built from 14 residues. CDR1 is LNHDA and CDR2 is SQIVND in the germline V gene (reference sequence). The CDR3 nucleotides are TGTGCCAGTAGTATGTCCCCGACCCAAGAGGCCCAGTACTTC. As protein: CASSMSPTQEAQYF.

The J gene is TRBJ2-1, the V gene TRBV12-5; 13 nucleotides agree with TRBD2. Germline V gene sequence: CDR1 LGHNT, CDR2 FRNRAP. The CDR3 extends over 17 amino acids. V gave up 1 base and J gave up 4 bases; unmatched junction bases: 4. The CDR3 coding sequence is TGTGCTAGTGGTTTGGCCCCGACTAGCGGGGGGTACAATGAGCAGTTCTTC. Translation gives CASGLAPTSGGYNEQFF.

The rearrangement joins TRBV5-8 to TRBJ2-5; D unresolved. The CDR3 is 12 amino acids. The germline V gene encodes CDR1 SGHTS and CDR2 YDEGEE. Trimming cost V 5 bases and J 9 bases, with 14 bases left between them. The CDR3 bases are TGTGCCAGCAGTATGGTGGTCCGGGCCCAGTACTTC. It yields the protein CASSMVVRAQYF.

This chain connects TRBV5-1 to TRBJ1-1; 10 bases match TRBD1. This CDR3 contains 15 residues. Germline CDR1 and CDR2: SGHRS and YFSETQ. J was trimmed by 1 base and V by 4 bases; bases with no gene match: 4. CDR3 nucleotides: TGCGCCAGCAGCCAGACAGGGGGCGGGAACACTGAAGCTTTCTTT. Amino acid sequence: CASSQTGGGNTEAFF.

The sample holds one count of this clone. The CDR3 spells CASGLRVTDTQYF. CDR3 coding DNA: TGTGCCAGCGGACTAAGGGTGACAGATACGCAGTATTTT. The chain joins TRBV2 to TRBJ2-3; the D gene is possibly TRBD2 (6 bases). The CDR3 runs to 13 residues. The germline V and J ends were trimmed by 8 bases and 3 bases, with 12 bases remaining between them. CDR1 is SNHLY and CDR2 is FYNNEI in the germline V gene.

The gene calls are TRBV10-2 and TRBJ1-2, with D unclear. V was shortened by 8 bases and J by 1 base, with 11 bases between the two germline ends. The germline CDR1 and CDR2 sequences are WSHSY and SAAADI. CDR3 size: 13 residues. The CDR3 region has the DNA TGCGCCAGCGGCGAGCGCGGTAACTATGGCTACACCTTC. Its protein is CASGERGNYGYTF.

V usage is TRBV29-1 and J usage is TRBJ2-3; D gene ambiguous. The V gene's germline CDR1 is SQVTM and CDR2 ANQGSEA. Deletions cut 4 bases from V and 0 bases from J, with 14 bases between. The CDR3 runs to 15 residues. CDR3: CSVAFQSTSTDTQYF. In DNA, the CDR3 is TGCAGCGTTGCGTTCCAGTCAACTAGCACAGATACGCAGTATTTT.

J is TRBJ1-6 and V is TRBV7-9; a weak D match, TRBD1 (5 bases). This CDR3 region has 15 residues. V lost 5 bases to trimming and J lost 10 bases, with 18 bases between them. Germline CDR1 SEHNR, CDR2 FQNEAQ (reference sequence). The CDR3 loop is CASSQEGHLGSPLHF. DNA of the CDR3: TGTGCCAGCAGCCAAGAAGGACACCTGGGGTCACCCCTCCACTTT.

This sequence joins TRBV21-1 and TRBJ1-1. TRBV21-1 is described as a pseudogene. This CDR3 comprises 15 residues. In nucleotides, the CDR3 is TGTGCCAGCAGCGGTGGGGCGGGGATGAACACTGAAGCTTTCTTT. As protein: CASSGGAGMNTEAFF.

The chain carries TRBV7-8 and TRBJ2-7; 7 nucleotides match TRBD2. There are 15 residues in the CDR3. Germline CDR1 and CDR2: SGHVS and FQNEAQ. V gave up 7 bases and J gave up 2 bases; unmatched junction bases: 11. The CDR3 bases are TGTGCCAGCAACTCCCAAGAAGCGGGAACCTACGAGCAGTACTTC. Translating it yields CASNSQEAGTYEQYF.

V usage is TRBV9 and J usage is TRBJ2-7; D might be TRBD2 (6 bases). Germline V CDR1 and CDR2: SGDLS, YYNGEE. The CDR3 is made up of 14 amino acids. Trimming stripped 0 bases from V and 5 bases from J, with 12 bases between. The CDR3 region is CASSVAEGLDEQYF. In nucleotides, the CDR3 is TGTGCCAGCAGCGTAGCGGAGGGGTTGGACGAGCAGTACTTC.

CDR3 in amino acids: CATGTSGAYEQYF. The CDR3 nucleotides are TGTGCCACGGGGACTAGCGGTGCCTACGAGCAGTACTTC. This chain joins TRBV27 and TRBJ2-7; the match to TRBD2 covers 11 bases. This CDR3 has 13 residues. The trim removed 10 bases at V and 2 bases at J, leaving 4 bases unmatched. Per germline, CDR1 MNHEY and CDR2 SMNVEV (reference sequence).

The CDR3: CASSSGQGGTNEKLFF. The DNA for the CDR3 is TGCGCCAGCAGCTCAGGACAGGGGGGCACTAATGAAAAACTGTTTTTT. V is TRBV5-1 and J is TRBJ1-4; TRBD1 aligns across 10 bases. The CDR3 is 16 amino acids. CDR1 and CDR2 (germline): SGHRS, YFSETQ. The V segment lost 3 bases and the J segment 2 bases; nucleotides outside the gene matches: 4.

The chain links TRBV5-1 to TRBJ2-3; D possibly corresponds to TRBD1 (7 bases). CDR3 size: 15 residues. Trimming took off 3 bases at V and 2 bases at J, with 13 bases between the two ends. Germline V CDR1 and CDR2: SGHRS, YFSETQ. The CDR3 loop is CASSWGDSPTDTQYF. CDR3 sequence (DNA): TGCGCCAGCAGCTGGGGGGACAGTCCCACAGATACGCAGTATTTT.

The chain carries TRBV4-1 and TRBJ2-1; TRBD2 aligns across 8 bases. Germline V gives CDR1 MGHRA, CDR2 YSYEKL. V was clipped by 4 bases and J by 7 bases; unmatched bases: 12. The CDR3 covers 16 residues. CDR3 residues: CASSLSLHGGANEQFF. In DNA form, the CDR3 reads TGCGCCAGCAGCCTATCACTTCACGGGGGGGCGAATGAGCAGTTCTTC.

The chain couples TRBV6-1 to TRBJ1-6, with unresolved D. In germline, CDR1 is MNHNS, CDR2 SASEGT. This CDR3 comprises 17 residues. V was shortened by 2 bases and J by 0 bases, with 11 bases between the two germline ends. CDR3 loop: CASSEQFWSSYNSPLHF. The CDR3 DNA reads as TGTGCCAGCAGTGAACAGTTCTGGAGCTCCTATAATTCACCCCTCCACTTT.

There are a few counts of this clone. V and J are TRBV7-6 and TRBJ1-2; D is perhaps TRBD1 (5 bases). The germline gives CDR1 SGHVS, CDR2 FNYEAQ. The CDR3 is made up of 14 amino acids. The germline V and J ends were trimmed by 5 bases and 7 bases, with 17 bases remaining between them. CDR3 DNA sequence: TGTGCCAGCAGCCCCTGGGAGGGGCAGGGTGGCTACACCTTC. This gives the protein CASSPWEGQGGYTF. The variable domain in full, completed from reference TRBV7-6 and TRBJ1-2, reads GAGVSQSPRYKVTKRGQDVALRCDPISGHVSLYWYRQALGQGPEFLTYFNYEAQQDKSGLPNDRFSAERPEGSISTLTIQRTEQRDSAMYRCASSPWEGQGGYTFGSGTRLTVV.

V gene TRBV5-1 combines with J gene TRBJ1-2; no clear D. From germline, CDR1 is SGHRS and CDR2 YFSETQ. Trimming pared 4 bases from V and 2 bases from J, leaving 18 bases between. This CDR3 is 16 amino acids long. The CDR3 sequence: CASSQVAGAGNYGYTF. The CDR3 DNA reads TGCGCCAGCAGCCAAGTGGCGGGAGCCGGGAACTATGGCTACACCTTC. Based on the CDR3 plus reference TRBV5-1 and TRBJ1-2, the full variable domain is KAGVTQTPRYLIKTRGQQVTLSCSPISGHRSVSWYQQTPGQGLQFLFEYFSETQRNKGNFPGRFSGRQFSNSRSEMNVSTLELGDSALYLCASSQVAGAGNYGYTFGSGTRLTVV.

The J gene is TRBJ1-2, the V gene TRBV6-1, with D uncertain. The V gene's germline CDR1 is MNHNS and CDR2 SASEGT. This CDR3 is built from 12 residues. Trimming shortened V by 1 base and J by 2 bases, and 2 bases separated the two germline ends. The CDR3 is CASSEGNYGYTF. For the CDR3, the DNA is TGTGCCAGCAGTGAAGGAAACTATGGCTACACCTTC.

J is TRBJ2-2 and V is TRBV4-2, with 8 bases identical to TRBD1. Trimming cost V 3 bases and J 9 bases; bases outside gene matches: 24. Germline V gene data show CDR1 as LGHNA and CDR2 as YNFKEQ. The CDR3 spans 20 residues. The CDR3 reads CASSQAEGQVIGPGAWELFF. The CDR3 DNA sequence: TGTGCCAGCAGCCAGGCTGAGGGACAGGTCATAGGTCCAGGCGCCTGGGAGCTGTTTTTT.

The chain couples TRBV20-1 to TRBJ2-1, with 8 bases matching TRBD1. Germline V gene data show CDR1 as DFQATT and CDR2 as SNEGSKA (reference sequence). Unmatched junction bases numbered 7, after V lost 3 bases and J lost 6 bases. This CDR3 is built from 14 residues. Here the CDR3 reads CSASTGTGLNEQFF. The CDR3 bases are TGCAGTGCTAGTACTGGGACAGGTCTCAATGAGCAGTTCTTC.

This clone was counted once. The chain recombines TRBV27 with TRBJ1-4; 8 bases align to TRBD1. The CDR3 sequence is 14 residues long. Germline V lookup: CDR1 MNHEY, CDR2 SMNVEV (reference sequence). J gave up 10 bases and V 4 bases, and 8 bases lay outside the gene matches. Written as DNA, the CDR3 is TGTGCCAGCAGTTCCAACGACAGGGGCGGAAAACTGTTTTTT. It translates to CASSSNDRGGKLFF.